What follows describes a single T cell receptor beta chain. Its recognized antigen is unknown. It has no much larger one-base neighbor in the sample; base qualities were not kept. The method was the immunoSEQ multiplex PCR assay. The paper's data handling went like this. A statistical classification framework was built for diagnosing cytomegalovirus status from the catalog of TCR beta chain sequences. In its TCRdb copy, this immuneACCESS table keeps in-frame sequences only and misses some clones. Where compared with another copy, unresolved V genes explain less than half of these, and the others have no known cause. The V and J calls and the clone size are those of that table, but D and trimming were determined from the DNA. This sample holds about 170,000 clones; about nine tenths were observed only once. The ten largest clones represent 4.2% of the sample. This sample is part of a study of cytomegalovirus exposure and HLA in healthy donors (dated by TCRdb to 2017 to 2019). Context from the whole study: The 666 repertoires of the first cohort and the roughly 110 validation repertoires were produced on the same platform, according to a later analysis. A separate validation cohort of roughly 110 different subjects was used in addition to the approximately 700-subject first cohort. To predict cytomegalovirus infection status, the study brought together high-throughput TCR immunosequencing, statistical association of individual TCRs with disease status, and machine learning. The study was designed to test whether signatures of past pathogen exposure could be identified by cataloging public T cell receptors. General findings and caveats noted by the study authors: The study gave a list of some 150 TCR beta chains associated with cytomegalovirus. Of the cluster scores, 90% to 95% were above 0 in a later analysis, which found that TCRs clustered in the first cohort also tended to co-occur in the 120 or so validation repertoires. A few of the identified cytomegalovirus-associated TCR beta chains were confirmed in vitro to be specific for cytomegalovirus antigens. It was suggested by the authors that the approach could potentially be generalized to other disease states and immunological phenotypes. Across donors, most TCR sequences were observed very rarely, whereas some public TCRs were present in many individuals. The classifier was reported to diagnose cytomegalovirus status with high specificity and sensitivity in both the original and validation cohorts. A later analysis had no HLA typing for the validation cohort, so co-occurrence there was scored across all 110 or so repertoires.

The donors were included in the validation cohort of some 120 subjects, a group kept apart from the roughly 670-subject first cohort. Material: PBMCs. The clonotype originates from a man younger than 35 in good health and CMV-seropositive.

The CDR3 reads CASSLGQYYEQYF. Here is the DNA: TGTGCCAGCAGCCTCGGACAGTACTACGAGCAGTACTTC. The chain joins TRBV27 to TRBJ2-7, and TRBD1 may be the D gene, going by 6 matching bases. The germline V gene (reference sequence) yields MNHEY for CDR1 and SMNVEV for CDR2. Between the V and J ends, shortened by 6 bases and 3 bases respectively, the junction contains 12 bases. The CDR3 has 13 amino acids, counting the end cysteine and phenylalanine. Only the CDR3 portion is preserved as DNA: 39 bases, with reading frame beginning at the first base.